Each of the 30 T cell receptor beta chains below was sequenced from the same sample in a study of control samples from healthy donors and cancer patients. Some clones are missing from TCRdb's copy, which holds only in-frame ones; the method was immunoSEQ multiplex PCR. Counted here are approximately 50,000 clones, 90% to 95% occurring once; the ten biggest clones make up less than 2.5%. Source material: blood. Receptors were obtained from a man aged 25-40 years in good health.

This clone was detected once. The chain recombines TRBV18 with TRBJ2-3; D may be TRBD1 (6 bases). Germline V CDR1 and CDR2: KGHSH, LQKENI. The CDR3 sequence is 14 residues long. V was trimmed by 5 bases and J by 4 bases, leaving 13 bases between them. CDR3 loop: CASSFTGPADTQYF. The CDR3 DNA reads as TGTGCCAGCTCATTCACAGGGCCCGCAGATACGCAGTATTTT.

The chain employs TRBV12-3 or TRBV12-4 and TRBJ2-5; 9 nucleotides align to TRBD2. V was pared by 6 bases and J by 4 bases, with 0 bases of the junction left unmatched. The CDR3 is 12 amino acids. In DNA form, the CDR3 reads TGTGCCAGCAGACTAGCGGGAGAGACCCAGTACTTC. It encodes CASRLAGETQYF.

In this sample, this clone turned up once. CDR3 coding DNA: TGTGCCAGCAGGCCGAAGCCCGGGGGATACAATGAGCAGTTCTTC. Translating it yields CASRPKPGGYNEQFF. The rearrangement joins TRBV7-2 to TRBJ2-1; perhaps TRBD2 as D (6 bases). Trimming pared 6 bases from V and 4 bases from J, leaving 16 bases between. Germline loops: CDR1 SGHTA, CDR2 FQGNSA. The CDR3 loop spans 15 amino acids.

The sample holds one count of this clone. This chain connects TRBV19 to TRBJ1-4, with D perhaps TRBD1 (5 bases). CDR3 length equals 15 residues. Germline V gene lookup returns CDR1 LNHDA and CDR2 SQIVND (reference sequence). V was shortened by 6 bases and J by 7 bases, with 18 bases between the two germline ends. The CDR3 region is CASRYNGDSGEKLFF. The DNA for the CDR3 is TGTGCCAGTAGATACAATGGGGACTCTGGTGAAAAACTGTTTTTT.

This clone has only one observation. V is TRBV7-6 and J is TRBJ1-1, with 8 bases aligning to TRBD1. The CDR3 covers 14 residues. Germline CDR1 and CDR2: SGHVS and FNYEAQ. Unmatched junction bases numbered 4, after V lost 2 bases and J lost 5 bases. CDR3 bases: TGTGCCAGCAGCTTAACTACAGGGGGTACTGAAGCTTTCTTT. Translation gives CASSLTTGGTEAFF.

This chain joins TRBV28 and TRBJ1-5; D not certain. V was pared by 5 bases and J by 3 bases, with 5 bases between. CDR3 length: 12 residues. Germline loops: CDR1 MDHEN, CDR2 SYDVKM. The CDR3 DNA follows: TGTGCCAGCAGTCGGCTCAATCAGCCCCAGCATTTT. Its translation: CASSRLNQPQHF. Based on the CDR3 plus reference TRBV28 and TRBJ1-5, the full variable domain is DVKVTQSSRYLVKRTGEKVFLECVQDMDHENMFWYRQDPGLGLRLIYFSYDVKMKEKGDIPEGYSVSREKKERFSLILESASTNQTSMYLCASSRLNQPQHFGDGTRLSIL.

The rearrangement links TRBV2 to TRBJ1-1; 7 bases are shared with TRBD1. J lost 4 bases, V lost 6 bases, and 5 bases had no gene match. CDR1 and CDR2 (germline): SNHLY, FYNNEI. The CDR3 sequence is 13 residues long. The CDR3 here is CASSRDSGTEAFF. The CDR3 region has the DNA TGTGCCAGCAGCCGGGACAGCGGCACTGAAGCTTTCTTT.

CDR3 residues: CASSGGAGGFGAFF. The DNA for the CDR3 is TGTGCCAGCAGCGGGGGAGCTGGTGGGTTTGGAGCTTTCTTT. The chain joins TRBV5-4 to TRBJ1-1; D possibly corresponds to TRBD1 (5 bases). Trimming removed 4 bases at V and 10 bases at J, with 20 bases between. The V gene's germline CDR1 is SGHNT and CDR2 YYREEE (reference sequence). This CDR3 region has 14 residues. The full variable domain, rest sourced from reference TRBV5-4 and TRBJ1-1, is ETGVTQSPTHLIKTRGQQVTLRCSSQSGHNTVSWYQQALGQGPQFIFQYYREEENGRGNFPPRFSGLQFPNYSSELNVNALELDDSALYLCASSGGAGGFGAFFGQGTRLTVV.

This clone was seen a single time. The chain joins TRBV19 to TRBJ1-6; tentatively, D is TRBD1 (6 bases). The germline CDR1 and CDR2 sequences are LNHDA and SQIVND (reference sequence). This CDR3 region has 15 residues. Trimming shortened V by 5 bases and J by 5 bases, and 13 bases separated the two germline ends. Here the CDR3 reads CASSPTGLNNSPLHF. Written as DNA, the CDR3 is TGTGCCAGTAGTCCAACAGGGTTGAATAATTCACCCCTCCACTTT.

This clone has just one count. CDR3 coding DNA: TGTGCCATCAGTGAGGGACGGTTTTTTGGGACCCAGTACTTC. Amino acids: CAISEGRFFGTQYF. V is TRBV10-3 and J is TRBJ2-5; D remains ambiguous. Trimming left V 2 bases short and J 7 bases short, with 14 bases between. The CDR3 length is 14 residues. Germline V gives CDR1 ENHRY, CDR2 SYGVKD.

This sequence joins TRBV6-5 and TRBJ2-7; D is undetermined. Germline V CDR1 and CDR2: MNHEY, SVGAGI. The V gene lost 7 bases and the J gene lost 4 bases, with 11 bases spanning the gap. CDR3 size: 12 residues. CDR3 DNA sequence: TGTGCCAGCACCCGATTCAATTACGAGCAGTACTTC. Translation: CASTRFNYEQYF.

CDR3 sequence reads: CASSPAAGGEPQHF. CDR3 bases: TGTGCCAGCAGCCCAGCGGCAGGGGGGGAGCCCCAGCATTTT. The rearrangement joins TRBV7-2 to TRBJ1-5; 7 nucleotides line up with TRBD1. Germline V gene sequence: CDR1 SGHTA, CDR2 FQGNSA. The CDR3 is 14 amino acids. V dropped 5 bases and J dropped 8; count of bases not matched to a gene: 9.

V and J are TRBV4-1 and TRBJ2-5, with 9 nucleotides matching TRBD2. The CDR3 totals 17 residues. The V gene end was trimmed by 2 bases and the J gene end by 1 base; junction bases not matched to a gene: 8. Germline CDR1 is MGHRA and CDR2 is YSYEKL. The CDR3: CASSQLPRLAVQETQYF. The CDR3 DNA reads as TGCGCCAGCAGCCAACTCCCCCGACTAGCGGTCCAAGAGACCCAGTACTTC.

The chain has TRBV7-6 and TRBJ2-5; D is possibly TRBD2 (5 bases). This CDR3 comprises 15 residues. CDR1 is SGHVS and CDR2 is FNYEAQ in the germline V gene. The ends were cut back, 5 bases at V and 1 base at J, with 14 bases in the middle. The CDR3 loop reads CASSQAISVQETQYF. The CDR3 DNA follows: TGTGCCAGCAGCCAGGCGATTAGCGTCCAAGAGACCCAGTACTTC.

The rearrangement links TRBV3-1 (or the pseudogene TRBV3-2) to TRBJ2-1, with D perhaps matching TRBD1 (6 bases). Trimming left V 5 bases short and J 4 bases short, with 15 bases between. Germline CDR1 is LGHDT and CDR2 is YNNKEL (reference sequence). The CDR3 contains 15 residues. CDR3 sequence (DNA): TGTGCCAGCAGCAGGACAGCCTGGGGATACAATGAGCAGTTCTTC. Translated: CASSRTAWGYNEQFF.

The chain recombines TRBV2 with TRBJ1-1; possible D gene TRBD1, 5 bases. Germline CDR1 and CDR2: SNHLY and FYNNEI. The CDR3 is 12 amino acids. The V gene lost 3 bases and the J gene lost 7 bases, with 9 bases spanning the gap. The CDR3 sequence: CASSEGGGEAFF. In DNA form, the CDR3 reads TGTGCCAGCAGTGAGGGTGGGGGTGAAGCTTTCTTT.

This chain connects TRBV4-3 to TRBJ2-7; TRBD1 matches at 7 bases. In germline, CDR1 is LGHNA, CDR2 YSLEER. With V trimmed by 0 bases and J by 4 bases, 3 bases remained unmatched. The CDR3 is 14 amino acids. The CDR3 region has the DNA TGCGCCAGCAGCCAAGATTCAGGGGGATACGAGCAGTACTTC. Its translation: CASSQDSGGYEQYF.

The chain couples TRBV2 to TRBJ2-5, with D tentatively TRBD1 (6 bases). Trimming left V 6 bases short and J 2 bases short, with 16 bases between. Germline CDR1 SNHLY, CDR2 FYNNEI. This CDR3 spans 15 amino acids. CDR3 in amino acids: CASSSRQGFQETQYF. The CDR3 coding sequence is TGTGCCAGCAGCTCCCGGCAGGGGTTTCAAGAGACCCAGTACTTC.

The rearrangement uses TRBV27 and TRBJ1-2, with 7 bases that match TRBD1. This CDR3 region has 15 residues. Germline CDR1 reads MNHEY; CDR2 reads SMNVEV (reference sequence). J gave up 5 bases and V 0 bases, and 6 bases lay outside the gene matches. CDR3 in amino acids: CASSLSYRGEYGYTF. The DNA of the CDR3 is TGTGCCAGCAGTTTATCCTACAGGGGAGAATATGGCTACACCTTC.

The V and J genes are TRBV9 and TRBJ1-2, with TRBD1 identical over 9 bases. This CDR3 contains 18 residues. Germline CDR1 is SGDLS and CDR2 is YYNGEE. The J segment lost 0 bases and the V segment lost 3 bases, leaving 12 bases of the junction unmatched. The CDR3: CASSAMEGTGLANYGYTF. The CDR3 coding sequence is TGTGCCAGCAGCGCCATGGAAGGGACAGGGTTAGCTAACTATGGCTACACCTTC.

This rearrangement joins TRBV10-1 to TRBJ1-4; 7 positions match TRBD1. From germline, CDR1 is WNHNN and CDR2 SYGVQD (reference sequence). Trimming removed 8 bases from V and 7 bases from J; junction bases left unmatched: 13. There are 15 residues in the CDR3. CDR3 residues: CASGNHRGVIEKLFF. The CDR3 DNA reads TGCGCCAGCGGTAATCACAGGGGAGTTATTGAAAAACTGTTTTTT.

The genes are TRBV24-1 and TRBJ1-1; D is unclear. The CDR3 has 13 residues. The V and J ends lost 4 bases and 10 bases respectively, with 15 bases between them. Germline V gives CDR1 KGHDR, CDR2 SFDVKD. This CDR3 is CATSDPTATRAFF. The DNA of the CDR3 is TGTGCCACCAGTGACCCGACGGCAACGCGAGCTTTCTTT.

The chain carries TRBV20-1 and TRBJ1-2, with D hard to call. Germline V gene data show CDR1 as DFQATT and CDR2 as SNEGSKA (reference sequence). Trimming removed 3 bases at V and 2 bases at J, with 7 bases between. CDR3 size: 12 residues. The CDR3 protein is CSASFRNYGYTF. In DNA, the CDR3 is TGCAGTGCTAGTTTCCGGAACTATGGCTACACCTTC.

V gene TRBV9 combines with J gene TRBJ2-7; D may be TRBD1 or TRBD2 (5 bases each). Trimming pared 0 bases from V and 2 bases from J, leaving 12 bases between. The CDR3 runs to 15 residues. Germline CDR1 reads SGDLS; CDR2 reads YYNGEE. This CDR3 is CASSVGGTDTYEQYF. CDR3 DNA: TGTGCCAGCAGCGTAGGGGGGACGGATACCTACGAGCAGTACTTC.

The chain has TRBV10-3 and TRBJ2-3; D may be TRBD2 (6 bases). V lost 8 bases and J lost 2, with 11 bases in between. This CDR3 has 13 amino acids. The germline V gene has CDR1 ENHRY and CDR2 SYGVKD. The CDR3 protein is CAIGGPNTDTQYF. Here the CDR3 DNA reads TGTGCCATCGGAGGGCCAAACACAGATACGCAGTATTTT.

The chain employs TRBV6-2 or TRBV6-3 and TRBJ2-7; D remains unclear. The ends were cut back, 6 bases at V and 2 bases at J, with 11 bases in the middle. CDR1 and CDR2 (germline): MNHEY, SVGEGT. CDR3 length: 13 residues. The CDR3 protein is CASSPPPAYEQYF. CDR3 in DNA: TGTGCCAGCAGCCCGCCCCCCGCCTACGAGCAGTACTTC.

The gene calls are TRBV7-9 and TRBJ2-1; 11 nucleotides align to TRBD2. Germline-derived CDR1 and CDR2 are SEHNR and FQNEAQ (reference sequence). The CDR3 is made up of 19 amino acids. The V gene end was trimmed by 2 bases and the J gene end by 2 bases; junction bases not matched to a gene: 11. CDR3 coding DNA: TGTGCCAGCAGCTTACCCACAGGGTCTAGCGGGAGGCCCTACAATGAGCAGTTCTTC. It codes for CASSLPTGSSGRPYNEQFF.

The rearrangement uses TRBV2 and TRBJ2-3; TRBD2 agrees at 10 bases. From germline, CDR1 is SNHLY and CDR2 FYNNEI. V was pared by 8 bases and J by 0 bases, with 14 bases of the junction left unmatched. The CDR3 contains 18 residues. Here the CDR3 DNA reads TGTGCCAGCCTAGGGATTGTAGCGGGAGGTTCTAGCACAGATACGCAGTATTTT. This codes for CASLGIVAGGSSTDTQYF.

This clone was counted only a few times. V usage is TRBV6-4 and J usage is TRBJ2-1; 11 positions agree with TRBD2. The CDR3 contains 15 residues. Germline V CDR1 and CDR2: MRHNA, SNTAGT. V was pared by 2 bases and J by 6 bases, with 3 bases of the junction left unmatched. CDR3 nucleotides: TGTGCCAGCAGTGACGTAGCGGGAGGGGGCAATGAGCAGTTCTTC. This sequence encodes CASSDVAGGGNEQFF.

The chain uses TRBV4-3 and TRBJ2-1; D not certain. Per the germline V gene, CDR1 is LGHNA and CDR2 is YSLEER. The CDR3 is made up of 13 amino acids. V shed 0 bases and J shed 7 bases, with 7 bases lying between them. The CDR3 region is CASSQDRLNEQFF. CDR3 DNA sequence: TGCGCCAGCAGCCAAGATCGACTTAATGAGCAGTTCTTC.